The entry below describes one T cell receptor beta chain. Authors' data handling: Estimated nucleated cell counts came from reference gene primer amplification. Libraries were prepared by immunoSEQ multiplex PCR; TCRdb keeps only in-frame clonotypes and omits some of them. V, J and clone size were drawn from that table, and D and trimming were deduced from the DNA. In the table there are about 100,000 clones, about 89% of which are singletons. The CDR3 runs to 20 residues. The trim removed 4 bases at V and 0 bases at J, leaving 13 bases unmatched. Germline V gene sequence: CDR1 SGHNT, CDR2 YENEEA. This record comes from a study of blood T cell repertoires in COVID-19. Study summary: Acute and convalescent COVID-19 samples came from the United States, Italy and Spain. T cells, B-cell-depleted T cells, or PBMCs supplied cDNA or gDNA.

Sequenced: peripheral blood. The receptor's source is a man aged 45 to 65 with active COVID-19. The chain employs TRBV11-3 and TRBJ2-4; 12 nucleotides agree with TRBD2. CDR3 sequence reads: CASSSGLAGRGKLAKNIQYF. The CDR3 coding sequence is TGTGCCAGCAGCTCCGGACTAGCGGGGAGGGGGAAATTAGCCAAAAACATTCAGTACTTC.